The 23 T cell receptor beta chains in this list originate from one sample, sequenced in a study of cytomegalovirus exposure and HLA in healthy donors. PCR used 60 Vbeta primers and 13 Jbeta primers. Sequencing was performed with immunoSEQ multiplex PCR; in TCRdb, only in-frame clones are kept and a portion is missing. The sample has some 98,000 clones; roughly four fifths are singletons. The sequencing sample was made of PBMCs. These receptors all stem from a human donor in good health.

The chain joins TRBV6-5 to TRBJ1-1, with 9 bases fitting TRBD1. Germline loops: CDR1 MNHEY, CDR2 SVGAGI. This CDR3 region has 14 residues. Losses at the gene ends were 4 bases for V and 7 bases for J; bases not matched to a gene: 7. CDR3 coding DNA: TGTGCCAGCAGTTCCTCCGACAGGGGGTTTGAAGCTTTCTTT. Translation gives CASSSSDRGFEAFF.

The chain recombines TRBV19 with TRBJ2-1, with TRBD2 matching 9 bases. The CDR3 is made up of 17 amino acids. Per the germline V gene, CDR1 is LNHDA and CDR2 is SQIVND (reference sequence). V lost 0 bases to trimming and J lost 9 bases; unmatched junction nucleotides: 12. CDR3 bases: TGTGCCAGTAGTATAGATCTCTCTAGCGGGGTTAACGGTGAGCAGTTCTTC. Translated, it gives CASSIDLSSGVNGEQFF. Supplemented by reference TRBV19 and TRBJ2-1, the full variable domain reads DGGITQSPKYLFRKEGQNVTLSCEQNLNHDAMYWYRQDPGQGLRLIYYSQIVNDFQKGDIAEGYSVSREKKESFPLTVTSAQKNPTAFYLCASSIDLSSGVNGEQFFGPGTRLTVL.

The V and J genes are TRBV5-1 and TRBJ2-2, with TRBD1 identical over 7 bases. Germline V gene sequence: CDR1 SGHRS, CDR2 YFSETQ. J lost 3 bases, V lost 0 bases, and 5 bases had no gene match. CDR3 length: 16 amino acids. The CDR3: CASSLVQGSDTGELFF. DNA of the CDR3: TGCGCCAGCAGCTTGGTACAGGGGAGCGACACCGGGGAGCTGTTTTTT.

DNA for the CDR3: TGCGCCAGCAGCTTAGAAACGACAGGACGGAGCGAGCAGTACTTC. This encodes CASSLETTGRSEQYF. This rearrangement joins TRBV5-1 to TRBJ2-5, with a weak D call TRBD1 (6 bases). The end of the DNA is better explained by TRBJ2-7, so the J call may be wrong. This CDR3 has 15 residues. CDR1 SGHRS and CDR2 YFSETQ come from the germline V gene.

CDR3 region: CASSLEGGFAEAFF. The CDR3 nucleotides read TGTGCCAGCAGCTTAGAAGGAGGTTTTGCTGAAGCTTTCTTT. The chain couples TRBV7-9 to TRBJ1-1; D call uncertain. Germline values: CDR1 SEHNR, CDR2 FQNEAQ (reference sequence). The V end was cut by 1 base, the J end by 6 bases, with 12 bases between. The CDR3 length is 14 residues.

CDR3 sequence reads: CASSGSVRTGELFF. The CDR3 region has the DNA TGTGCCAGCAGTGGCTCAGTGAGGACCGGGGAGCTGTTTTTT. V usage is TRBV6-1 and J usage is TRBJ2-2; D is unresolved. The germline V gene encodes CDR1 MNHNS and CDR2 SASEGT. The CDR3 has 14 residues. Trimming left V 4 bases short and J 5 bases short, with 11 bases between.

The genes are TRBV27 and TRBJ2-2; 7 bases map to TRBD2. Germline V gene data show CDR1 as MNHEY and CDR2 as SMNVEV (reference sequence). The CDR3 runs to 17 residues. The J segment lost 3 bases and the V segment lost 6 bases, leaving 13 bases of the junction unmatched. In nucleotides, the CDR3 is TGTGCCAGCAGCTGGTCCCCGGGAGGTTCGGACACCGGGGAGCTGTTTTTT. Encoded protein: CASSWSPGGSDTGELFF.

The chain carries TRBV7-7 and TRBJ2-3; unclear D gene. Between the trimmed V and J ends, which lost 1 base and 0 bases, there was a span of 8 bases. This CDR3 region has 15 residues. CDR1 and CDR2 from the germline V gene are SSHAT and FNYEAQ (reference sequence). CDR3 sequence reads: CASSLVGSSTDTQYF. CDR3 nucleotide sequence: TGTGCCAGCAGCTTAGTTGGCTCTAGCACAGATACGCAGTATTTT.

The V gene is TRBV7-7, the J gene TRBJ2-2; tentative D call: TRBD1 (6 bases). This CDR3 is 14 amino acids long. Germline CDR1 is SSHAT and CDR2 is FNYEAQ (reference sequence). V was cut by 5 bases and J by 3 bases, with 10 bases left in between. CDR3 in amino acids: CASSTHRDTGELFF. Written as DNA, the CDR3 is TGTGCCAGCAGCACCCACAGGGACACCGGGGAGCTGTTTTTT.

The chain uses TRBV19 and TRBJ1-4, with D possibly matching TRBD1 (6 bases). CDR3 length equals 16 residues. Germline CDR1 is LNHDA and CDR2 is SQIVND (reference sequence). V was pared by 3 bases and J by 4 bases, with 15 bases between. The CDR3 nucleotides read TGTGCCAGTAGTATTCATCAGACAGGTCTTAATGAAAAACTGTTTTTT. Translating it yields CASSIHQTGLNEKLFF.

The chain combines TRBV4-1 with TRBJ2-5, with D perhaps matching TRBD2 (5 bases). Germline CDR1 and CDR2: MGHRA and YSYEKL. V lost 4 bases and J lost 2, with 17 bases in between. CDR3 length: 16 residues. Written as DNA, the CDR3 is TGCGCCAGCAGCCTAGGACTGTTAGACGGACAAGAGACCCAGTACTTC. Amino acid sequence: CASSLGLLDGQETQYF.

J is TRBJ2-1 and V is TRBV5-1; TRBD1 aligns across 8 bases. Germline CDR1 reads SGHRS; CDR2 reads YFSETQ. The CDR3 extends over 16 amino acids. With 7 bases clipped from V and 5 bases from J, the junction kept 14 bases outside the gene matches. DNA for the CDR3: TGCGCCAGCGGAAGGGCCCGGACAGGGAGCGACAATGAGCAGTTCTTC. Translated: CASGRARTGSDNEQFF.

This clone was detected a few times. This chain links TRBV6-6 with TRBJ1-1, with D possibly matching TRBD1 (6 bases). CDR3 length: 13 residues. V was shortened by 10 bases and J by 4 bases, with 16 bases between the two germline ends. The V gene's germline CDR1 is MNHNY and CDR2 SVGAGI (reference sequence). The CDR3 bases are TGTGCCACCAAGAGGCAGGGGACCACTGAAGCTTTCTTT. It yields the protein CATKRQGTTEAFF.

The V call is TRBV6-6, the J call TRBJ1-4, with 9 bases fitting TRBD1. The length of the CDR3 is 15 residues. Losses at the gene ends were 5 bases for V and 8 bases for J; bases not matched to a gene: 9. In germline, CDR1 is MNHNY, CDR2 SVGAGI (reference sequence). The CDR3 spells CASSPEQGAGEKLFF. The CDR3 region has the DNA TGTGCCAGCAGTCCTGAACAGGGGGCAGGGGAAAAACTGTTTTTT.

V gene TRBV6-6 combines with J gene TRBJ2-7; 7 nucleotides agree with TRBD1. There are 14 residues in the CDR3. The germline V gene has CDR1 MNHNY and CDR2 SVGAGI (reference sequence). V trimming: 6 bases; J trimming: 3 bases; junction bases outside the gene matches: 8. CDR3 nucleotide sequence: TGTGCCAGCAGCTCGACAGGGATCGTCTACGAGCAGTACTTC. Amino acids: CASSSTGIVYEQYF.

This CDR3 reads CASTTSGTGGTSLGEQYF. For the CDR3, the DNA is TGTGCCAGCACCACCTCGGGTACCGGGGGGACTTCTCTGGGCGAGCAGTACTTC. V is TRBV7-9 and J is TRBJ2-7; TRBD2 matches at 7 bases. Germline V gene sequence: CDR1 SEHNR, CDR2 FQNEAQ (reference sequence). This CDR3 spans 18 amino acids. With 7 bases clipped from V and 6 bases from J, the junction kept 24 bases outside the gene matches.

The gene calls are TRBV19 and TRBJ2-1; possible D gene TRBD2, 5 bases. The length of the CDR3 is 12 residues. V was clipped by 11 bases and J by 6 bases, with 14 bases between them. CDR1 and CDR2 (germline): LNHDA, SQIVND (reference sequence). DNA of the CDR3: TGTGCCGGAGGCGACGGCCTCAATGAGCAGTTCTTC. Its translation: CAGGDGLNEQFF.

The chain has TRBV6-1 and TRBJ1-6, with 9 bases fitting TRBD1. Germline CDR1 reads MNHNS; CDR2 reads SASEGT. Trimming cost V 6 bases and J 8 bases; bases outside gene matches: 5. The CDR3 has 14 amino acids. The CDR3 protein is CASRKTGGDSPLHF. The CDR3 nucleotides are TGTGCCAGCAGGAAGACAGGGGGGGATTCACCCCTCCACTTT.

The V gene is TRBV12-5, the J gene TRBJ2-1, with 8 bases matching TRBD2. This CDR3 is built from 15 residues. CDR1 and CDR2 from the germline V gene are LGHNT and FRNRAP. CDR3 in amino acids: CAETPSGSSYNEQFF. In DNA form, the CDR3 reads TGTGCAGAGACCCCCAGCGGGAGCTCCTACAATGAGCAGTTCTTC.

The chain joins TRBV5-1 to TRBJ2-3; D may be TRBD1 (6 bases). Looked up from germline, CDR1 is SGHRS and CDR2 is YFSETQ. The CDR3 has 17 residues. Trimming pared 0 bases from V and 1 base from J, leaving 15 bases between. This CDR3 reads CASSLALGAGGTDTQYF. The CDR3 coding sequence is TGCGCCAGCAGCTTGGCATTGGGGGCAGGTGGCACAGATACGCAGTATTTT.

Details on this clone: Lacking the conserved final phenylalanine or tryptophan, this CDR3 likely reflects a read error. J is TRBJ1-2 and V is TRBV29-1; 7 bases line up with TRBD1. V gave up 5 bases and J gave up 4 bases; unmatched junction bases: 4. This CDR3 has 12 amino acids. Germline CDR1 and CDR2: SQVTM and ANQGSEA. CDR3 sequence (DNA): TGCAGCGTTACAGGGGTCCCCTATGGCTACACCCTC. This translates into CSVTGVPYGYTL.

This sequence joins TRBV27 and TRBJ2-7; 9 bases align to TRBD1. Germline assignment: CDR1 MNHEY and CDR2 SMNVEV (reference sequence). The CDR3 contains 17 residues. The trim removed 2 bases at V and 2 bases at J, leaving 10 bases unmatched. The CDR3 sequence is CASSLKGQGPTTYEQYF. The CDR3 nucleotides are TGTGCCAGCAGTTTAAAGGGACAGGGACCGACCACCTACGAGCAGTACTTC.

The V call is TRBV7-2, the J call TRBJ1-6; D gene uncertain. The CDR3 is 12 amino acids. CDR1 SGHTA and CDR2 FQGNSA come from the germline V gene. The V gene lost 2 bases and the J gene lost 12 bases, with 8 bases spanning the gap. The CDR3 here is CASSLLGLPLHF. In nucleotides, the CDR3 is TGTGCCAGCAGCTTATTGGGCTTACCCCTCCACTTT. The whole variable domain, filled in from reference TRBV7-2 and TRBJ1-6, reads GAGVSQSPSNKVTEKGKDVELRCDPISGHTALYWYRQSLGQGLEFLIYFQGNSAPDKSGLPSDRFSAERTGGSVSTLTIQRTQQEDSAVYLCASSLLGLPLHFGNGTRLTVT.